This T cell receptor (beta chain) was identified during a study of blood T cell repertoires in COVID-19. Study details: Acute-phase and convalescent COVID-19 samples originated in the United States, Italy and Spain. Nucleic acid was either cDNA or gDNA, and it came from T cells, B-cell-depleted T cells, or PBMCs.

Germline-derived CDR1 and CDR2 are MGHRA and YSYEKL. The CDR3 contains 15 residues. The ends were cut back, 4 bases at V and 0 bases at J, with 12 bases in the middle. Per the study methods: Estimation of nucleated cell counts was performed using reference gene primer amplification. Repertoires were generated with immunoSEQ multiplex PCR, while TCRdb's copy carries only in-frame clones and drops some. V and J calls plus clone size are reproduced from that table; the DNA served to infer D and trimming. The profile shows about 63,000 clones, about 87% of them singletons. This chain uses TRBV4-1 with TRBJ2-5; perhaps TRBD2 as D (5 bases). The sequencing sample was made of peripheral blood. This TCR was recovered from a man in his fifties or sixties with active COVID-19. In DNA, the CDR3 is TGCGCCAGCAGCCGAGCTAGAGGGTACCAAGAGACCCAGTACTTC. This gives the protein CASSRARGYQETQYF.